This T cell receptor beta chain was profiled in a study of T-cell reconstitution after alpha-beta-depleted transplantation in children. As it was prepared, the TCRbeta library received unique molecular identifiers. TCRdb re-called the PCR reads through MiXCR, storing one row per CDR3 protein. The repertoire has about 200,000 distinct CDR3 sequences, about 8.4% of them found once; the top ten carry approximately 40%. CDR1 and CDR2 from the germline V gene are DFQATT and SNEGSKA (reference sequence). This CDR3 is built from 13 residues. V lost 6 bases to trimming and J lost 4 bases; unmatched junction nucleotides: 6.

The sample in question was PBMCs, mostly from graft donor cells, obtained 360 days after TCRalphabeta/CD19-depleted stem cell transplant. This chain links TRBV20-1 with TRBJ1-5, with 7 bases lining up with TRBD1. The TCR originated in a male patient aged 2-9 years who had a stem cell transplant for acute myeloid leukemia, so the T cells may come from the graft donor. The CDR3 coding sequence is TGCAGTGCCGCAGGGGGAAGAAATCAGCCCCAGCATTTT. Protein: CSAAGGRNQPQHF.